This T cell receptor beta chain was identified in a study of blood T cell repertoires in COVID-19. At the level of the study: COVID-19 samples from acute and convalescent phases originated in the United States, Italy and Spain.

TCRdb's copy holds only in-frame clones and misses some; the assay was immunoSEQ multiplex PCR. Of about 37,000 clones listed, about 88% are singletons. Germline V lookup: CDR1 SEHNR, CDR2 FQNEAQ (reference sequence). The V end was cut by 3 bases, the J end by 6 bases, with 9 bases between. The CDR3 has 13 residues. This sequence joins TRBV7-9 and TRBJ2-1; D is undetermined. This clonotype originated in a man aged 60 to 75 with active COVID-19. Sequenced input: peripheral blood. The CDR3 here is CASSFTQVNEQFF. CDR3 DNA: TGTGCCAGCAGCTTCACTCAGGTCAATGAGCAGTTCTTC.